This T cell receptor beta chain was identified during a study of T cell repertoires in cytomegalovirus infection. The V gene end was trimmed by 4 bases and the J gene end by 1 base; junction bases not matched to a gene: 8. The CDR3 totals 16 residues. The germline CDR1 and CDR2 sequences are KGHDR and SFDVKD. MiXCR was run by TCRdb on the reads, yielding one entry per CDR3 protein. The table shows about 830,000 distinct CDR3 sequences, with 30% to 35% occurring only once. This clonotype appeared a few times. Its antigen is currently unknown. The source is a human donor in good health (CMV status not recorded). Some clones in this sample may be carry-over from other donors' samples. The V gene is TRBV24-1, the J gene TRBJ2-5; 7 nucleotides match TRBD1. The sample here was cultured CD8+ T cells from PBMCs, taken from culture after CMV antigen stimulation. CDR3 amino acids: CATSEGGSLLQETQYF. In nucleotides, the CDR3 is TGTGCCACCAGTGAAGGGGGCTCACTCCTCCAAGAGACCCAGTACTTC.